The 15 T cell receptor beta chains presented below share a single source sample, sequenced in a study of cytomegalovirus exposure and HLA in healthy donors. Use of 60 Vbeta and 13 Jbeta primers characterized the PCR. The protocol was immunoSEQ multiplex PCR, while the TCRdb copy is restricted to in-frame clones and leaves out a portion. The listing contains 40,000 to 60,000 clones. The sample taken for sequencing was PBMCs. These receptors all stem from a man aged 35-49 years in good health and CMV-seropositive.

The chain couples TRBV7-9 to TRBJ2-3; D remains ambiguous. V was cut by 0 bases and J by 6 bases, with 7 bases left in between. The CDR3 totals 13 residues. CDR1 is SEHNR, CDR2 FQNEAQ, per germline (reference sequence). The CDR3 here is CASSLAVADTQYF. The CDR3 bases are TGTGCCAGCAGCTTAGCGGTAGCCGATACGCAGTATTTT.

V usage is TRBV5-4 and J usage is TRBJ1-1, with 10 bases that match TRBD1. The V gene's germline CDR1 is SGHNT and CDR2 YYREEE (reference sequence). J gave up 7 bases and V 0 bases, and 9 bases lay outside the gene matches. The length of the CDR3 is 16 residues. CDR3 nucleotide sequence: TGTGCCAGCAGCTTGGGACTGACAGGGGGCAAAAGTGAAGCTTTCTTT. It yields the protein CASSLGLTGGKSEAFF.

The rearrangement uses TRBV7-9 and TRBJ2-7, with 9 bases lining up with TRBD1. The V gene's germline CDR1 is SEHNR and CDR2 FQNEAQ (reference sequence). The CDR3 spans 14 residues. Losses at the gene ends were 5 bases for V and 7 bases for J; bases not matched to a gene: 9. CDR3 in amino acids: CASSHTTGGGEQYF. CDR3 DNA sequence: TGTGCCAGCAGCCATACGACAGGGGGTGGGGAGCAGTACTTC.

CDR3 sequence: CAWGAGLGADTQYF. Here the CDR3 DNA reads TGTGCCTGGGGGGCTGGACTAGGCGCAGATACGCAGTATTTT. The J gene is TRBJ2-3, the V gene TRBV30; 7 nucleotides match TRBD2. V was clipped by 5 bases and J by 4 bases; unmatched bases: 9. The CDR3 is 14 residues long. The germline V gene has CDR1 GTSNPN and CDR2 SVGIG (reference sequence).

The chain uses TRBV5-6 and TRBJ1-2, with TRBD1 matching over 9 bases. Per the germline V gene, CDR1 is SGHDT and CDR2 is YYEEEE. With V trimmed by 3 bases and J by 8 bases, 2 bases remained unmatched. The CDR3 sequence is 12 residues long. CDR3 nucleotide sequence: TGTGCCAGCAGCTGGGACAGGGACGGCTACACCTTC. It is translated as CASSWDRDGYTF.

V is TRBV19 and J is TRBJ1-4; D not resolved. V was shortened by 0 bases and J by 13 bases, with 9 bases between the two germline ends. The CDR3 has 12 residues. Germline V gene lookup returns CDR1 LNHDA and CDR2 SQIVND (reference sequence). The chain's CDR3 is CASSIDLRRLFF. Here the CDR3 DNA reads TGTGCCAGTAGTATAGACCTTCGTCGACTGTTTTTT.

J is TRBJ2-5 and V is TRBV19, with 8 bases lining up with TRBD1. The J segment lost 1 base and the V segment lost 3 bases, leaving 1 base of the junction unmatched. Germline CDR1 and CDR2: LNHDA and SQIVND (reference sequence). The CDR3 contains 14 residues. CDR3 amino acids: CASSIGTGQETQYF. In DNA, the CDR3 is TGTGCCAGTAGTATTGGGACAGGCCAAGAGACCCAGTACTTC.

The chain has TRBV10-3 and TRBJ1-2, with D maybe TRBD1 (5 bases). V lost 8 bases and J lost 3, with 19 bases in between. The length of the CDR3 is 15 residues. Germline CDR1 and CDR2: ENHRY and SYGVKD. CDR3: CAIALGGAQDYGYTF. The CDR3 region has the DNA TGTGCCATCGCGCTAGGAGGGGCGCAGGACTATGGCTACACCTTC.

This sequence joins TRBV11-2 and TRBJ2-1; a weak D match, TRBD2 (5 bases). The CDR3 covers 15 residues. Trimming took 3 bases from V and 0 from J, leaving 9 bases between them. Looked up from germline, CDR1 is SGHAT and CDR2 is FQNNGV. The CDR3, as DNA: TGTGCCAGCAGCTTTGGTGGAGGCTCCTACAATGAGCAGTTCTTC. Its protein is CASSFGGGSYNEQFF.

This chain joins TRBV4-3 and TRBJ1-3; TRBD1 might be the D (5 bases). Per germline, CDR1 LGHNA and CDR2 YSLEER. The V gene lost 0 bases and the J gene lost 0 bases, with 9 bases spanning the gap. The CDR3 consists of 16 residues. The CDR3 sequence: CASSQDFDSSGNTIYF. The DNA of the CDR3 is TGCGCCAGCAGCCAAGATTTTGACAGCTCTGGAAACACCATATATTTT.

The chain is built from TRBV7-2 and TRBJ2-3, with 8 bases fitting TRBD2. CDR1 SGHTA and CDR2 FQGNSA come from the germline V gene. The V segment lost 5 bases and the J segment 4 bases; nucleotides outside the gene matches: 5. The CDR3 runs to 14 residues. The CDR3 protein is CASSPGGSADTQYF. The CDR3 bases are TGTGCCAGCAGCCCGGGGGGGTCCGCAGATACGCAGTATTTT. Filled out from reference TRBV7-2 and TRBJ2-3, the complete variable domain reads GAGVSQSPSNKVTEKGKDVELRCDPISGHTALYWYRQSLGQGLEFLIYFQGNSAPDKSGLPSDRFSAERTGGSVSTLTIQRTQQEDSAVYLCASSPGGSADTQYFGPGTRLTVL.

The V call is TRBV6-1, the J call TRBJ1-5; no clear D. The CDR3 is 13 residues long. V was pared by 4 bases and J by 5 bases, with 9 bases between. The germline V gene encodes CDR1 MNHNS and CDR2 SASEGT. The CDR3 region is CASSGERYQPQHF. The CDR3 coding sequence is TGTGCCAGCAGTGGGGAGAGGTATCAGCCCCAGCATTTT.

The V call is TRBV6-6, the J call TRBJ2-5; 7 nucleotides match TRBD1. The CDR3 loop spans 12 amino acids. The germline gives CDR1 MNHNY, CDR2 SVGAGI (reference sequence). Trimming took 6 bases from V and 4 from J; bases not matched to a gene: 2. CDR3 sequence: CASSYRGETQYF. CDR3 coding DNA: TGTGCCAGCAGCTACAGGGGAGAGACCCAGTACTTC.

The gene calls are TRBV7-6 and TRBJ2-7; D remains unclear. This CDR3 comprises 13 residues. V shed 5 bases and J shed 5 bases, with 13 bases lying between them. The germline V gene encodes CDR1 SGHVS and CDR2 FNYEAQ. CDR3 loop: CASSPIPRDEQYF. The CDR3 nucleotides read TGTGCCAGCAGCCCCATCCCCCGGGACGAGCAGTACTTC.

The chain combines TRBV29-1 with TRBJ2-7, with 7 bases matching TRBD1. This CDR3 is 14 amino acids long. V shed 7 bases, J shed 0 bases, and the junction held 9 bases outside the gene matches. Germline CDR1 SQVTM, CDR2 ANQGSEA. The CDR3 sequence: CSAATGVSSYEQYF. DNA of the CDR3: TGCAGCGCCGCTACAGGGGTAAGCTCCTACGAGCAGTACTTC.